Listed below are T cell receptor beta chains from one sample, sequenced in a study of shared clonotypes between healthy human individuals. TCRdb's table, derived via immunoSEQ multiplex PCR, lists solely in-frame clones and lacks some. The sample consists of nearly 750,000 clones, roughly two thirds of them appearing once. The sample consisted of memory CD4+ T cells sorted from blood. All receptors derive from a woman aged 25 to 39 in good health. The CDR3 runs from the conserved cysteine through the conserved F or W.

v_call: TRBV5-4
j_call: TRBJ2-7
cdr3_aa: CASSYKDVYEQYF

v_call: TRBV27
j_call: TRBJ2-2
cdr3_aa: CASRSDISTGELFF

v_call: TRBV7-2
j_call: TRBJ2-1
cdr3_aa: CASSLVPSVGYNEQFF

v_call: TRBV11-2
j_call: TRBJ2-1
cdr3_aa: CASSLVPGGNGYEQFF

v_call: TRBV5-8
j_call: TRBJ1-5
cdr3_aa: CASSLHRGREQPQHF

v_call: TRBV7-8
j_call: TRBJ2-7
cdr3_aa: CASSLRENMDEQYF

v_call: TRBV6-5
j_call: TRBJ1-4
cdr3_aa: CASSYRGRGEKLFF

v_call: TRBV14
j_call: TRBJ2-7
cdr3_aa: CASSRNGYEQYF

v_call: TRBV28
j_call: TRBJ1-2
cdr3_aa: CASSPLGQGLNYGYTF

v_call: TRBV6-5
j_call: TRBJ1-2
cdr3_aa: CASSTQLGIDYGYTF

v_call: TRBV7-3
j_call: TRBJ2-1
cdr3_aa: CASSLGRRQGNEQFF

v_call: TRBV5-1
j_call: TRBJ2-1
cdr3_aa: CASSFNGLAGAYNEQFF

v_call: TRBV19
j_call: TRBJ1-1
cdr3_aa: CASMRDTNTEAFF

v_call: TRBV5-5
j_call: TRBJ1-3
cdr3_aa: CASSLGQGAGNTIYF

v_call: TRBV18
j_call: TRBJ2-2
cdr3_aa: CASSPRDTGELFF

v_call: TRBV21-1
j_call: TRBJ2-5
cdr3_aa: CASSRTLPTETQYF

v_call: TRBV5-1
j_call: TRBJ2-3
cdr3_aa: CASGAAGSTDTQYF

v_call: TRBV28
j_call: TRBJ2-1
cdr3_aa: CASTPGLAGVSRFDEQFF

v_call: TRBV29-1
j_call: TRBJ2-2
cdr3_aa: CSARLGQGTGELFF

v_call: TRBV2
j_call: TRBJ2-3
cdr3_aa: CASSSPYRNTDTQYF

v_call: TRBV5-6
j_call: TRBJ2-2
cdr3_aa: CASSLVSGSFTGELFF

v_call: TRBV6-1
j_call: NA
cdr3_aa: CASSEEDSASYEQYF

v_call: TRBV7-2
j_call: TRBJ2-1
cdr3_aa: CASSWSIGEQFF

v_call: TRBV18
j_call: TRBJ2-5
cdr3_aa: CASSPPHETQYF

v_call: TRBV28
j_call: TRBJ2-6
cdr3_aa: CASLPGLGSGANVLTF

v_call: TRBV7-8
j_call: TRBJ2-7
cdr3_aa: CASSSNPGQVAYEQYF

v_call: TRBV7-9
j_call: TRBJ2-1
cdr3_aa: CASSVQGEGYNEQFF

v_call: TRBV19
j_call: TRBJ2-1
cdr3_aa: CASTPTSGTIYNEQFF

v_call: TRBV27
j_call: TRBJ2-7
cdr3_aa: CASSSSGQGFEQYF

v_call: TRBV29-1
j_call: TRBJ1-1
cdr3_aa: CSVDRGVTEAFF

v_call: TRBV7-2
j_call: TRBJ1-1
cdr3_aa: CASSFHENTEAFF

v_call: TRBV18
j_call: TRBJ2-7
cdr3_aa: CASSPPGGYYEQYF

v_call: TRBV28
j_call: TRBJ2-1
cdr3_aa: CASSSAGASYNEQFF

v_call: TRBV9
j_call: TRBJ2-5
cdr3_aa: CASSQRLRDGNIQETQYF

v_call: TRBV10-2
j_call: TRBJ2-7
cdr3_aa: CASSGPDSRGRRHEQYF

v_call: TRBV28
j_call: TRBJ2-3
cdr3_aa: CASSFRWGSWADTQYF

v_call: TRBV5-1
j_call: TRBJ1-2
cdr3_aa: CASGSANYGYTF

v_call: TRBV29-1
j_call: TRBJ2-3
cdr3_aa: CSIRQGAGTDTQYF

v_call: TRBV5-1
j_call: TRBJ2-1
cdr3_aa: CASSLTSGSNEQFF

v_call: TRBV7-9
j_call: TRBJ2-7
cdr3_aa: CASSLDRNEQYF

v_call: TRBV6-1
j_call: TRBJ2-7
cdr3_aa: CASSEAPGPSYEQYF

v_call: TRBV5-1
j_call: TRBJ2-7
cdr3_aa: CASSLAGGTSGLYEQYF